This is a list of T cell receptor beta chains from one sample in a study of T cell responses to AZD1222 COVID-19 vaccine. Clones were sequenced by immunoSEQ multiplex PCR, and TCRdb holds only the in-frame ones, with some missing. The repertoire holds about 150,000 clones, with just over 90% as singletons. The sequencing here drew on peripheral blood, taken on day 0 of AZD1222 vaccination. Source of these receptors: an adult in good health. The CDR3 runs from the conserved cysteine through the conserved F or W. A D gene is named only where the DNA matches it firmly. Clone size is shown for a subset of rows, as once, few, many or a class of expanded clone.

v_call	d_call	clone_size	j_call	cdr3_aa	cdr3_nt
TRBV19	NA	NA	TRBJ2-3	CASSIVGAAGQYF	TGTGCCAGTAGTATAGTTGGAGCGGCGGGGCAGTATTTT
TRBV5-8	NA	NA	TRBJ1-2	CASRLKQGSNYGYTF	TGTGCCAGCAGACTGAAACAGGGATCTAACTATGGCTACACCTTC
TRBV28	TRBD1	NA	TRBJ1-1	CASSSTGTGGIGTEAFF	TGTGCCAGCAGTTCAACCGGGACAGGGGGCATAGGCACTGAAGCTTTCTTT
TRBV5-1	NA	NA	TRBJ1-2	CASSLRVEGYGYTF	TGCGCCAGCAGCTTAAGAGTGGAAGGATATGGCTACACCTTC
TRBV28	NA	NA	TRBJ1-2	CASSFGHNYGYTF	TGTGCCAGCAGTTTCGGGCACAACTATGGCTACACCTTC
TRBV7-2	NA	NA	TRBJ1-1	CASSLAGQFEAFF	TGTGCCAGCAGCTTAGCTGGCCAGTTTGAAGCTTTCTTT
TRBV7-9	TRBD1	NA	TRBJ1-1	CASSSGTGFTEAFF	TGTGCCAGCAGCTCCGGGACAGGCTTCACTGAAGCTTTCTTT
TRBV4-3	NA	once	TRBJ1-3	CASSQDLSGFGNTIYF	TGCGCCAGCAGCCAAGATCTCTCGGGGTTTGGAAACACCATATATTTT
TRBV20-1	NA	NA	TRBJ2-7	CSASSTSTYEQYF	TGCAGTGCTAGTTCGACCAGTACCTACGAGCAGTACTTC
TRBV2	NA	NA	TRBJ2-7	CASKEQGYEQYF	TGTGCCAGCAAGGAGCAGGGCTACGAGCAGTACTTC
TRBV9	NA	NA	TRBJ1-6	CASSVGQASSPLHF	TGTGCCAGCAGCGTAGGACAGGCAAGCTCACCCCTCCACTTT
TRBV28	NA	NA	TRBJ1-1	CASGQGETEAFF	TGTGCCAGCGGCCAGGGAGAGACTGAAGCTTTCTTT
TRBV4-1	TRBD1	NA	TRBJ2-5	CASSQGQGRTSVAMETQYF	TGCGCCAGCAGCCAGGGACAGGGAAGGACCTCTGTAGCCATGGAGACCCAGTACTTC
TRBV15	TRBD2	NA	TRBJ2-3	CATSSAAGGSDTQYF	TGTGCCACCAGCAGTGCAGCGGGAGGTTCAGATACGCAGTATTTT
TRBV19	NA	NA	TRBJ2-3	CASSIIPGGTDTQYF	TGTGCCAGTAGTATAATACCGGGAGGCACAGATACGCAGTATTTT
TRBV7-2	NA	NA	TRBJ1-1	CASSLVHWGEAFF	TGTGCCAGCAGCTTAGTTCATTGGGGGGAAGCTTTCTTT
TRBV27	NA	NA	TRBJ1-5	CASSLILGGTIYQPQHF	TGTGCCAGCAGTCTCATCCTCGGGGGCACGATCTATCAGCCCCAGCATTTT
TRBV29-1	TRBD2	NA	TRBJ2-1	CSVERREMVNEQFF	TGCAGCGTTGAGAGGCGGGAGATGGTGAATGAGCAGTTCTTC
TRBV24-1	TRBD2	NA	TRBJ2-1	CATSDVGGTSVYNEQFF	TGTGCCACCAGTGATGTTGGTGGGACTAGCGTCTACAATGAGCAGTTCTTC
TRBV29-1	NA	NA	TRBJ2-5	CSVEVRGSSRETQYF	TGCAGCGTTGAAGTCAGGGGAAGTAGTAGAGAGACCCAGTACTTC
TRBV7-6	NA	once	TRBJ2-7	CASSLSSGFSDGYEQYF	TGTGCCAGCAGCTTATCGTCAGGGTTTTCGGATGGATACGAGCAGTACTTC
TRBV24-1	NA	NA	TRBJ1-2	CATSDLSYGYTF	TGTGCCACCAGTGATTTGAGCTATGGCTACACCTTC
TRBV2	NA	NA	TRBJ1-2	CASSRDSLPGYTF	TGTGCCAGCAGTAGAGACAGCCTCCCTGGCTACACCTTC
TRBV24-1	TRBD2	NA	TRBJ2-5	CATSDSNYSGGQETQYF	TGTGCCACCAGTGATTCAAACTATTCGGGGGGCCAAGAGACCCAGTACTTC
TRBV28	NA	NA	TRBJ1-2	CASSRLGGVNGYTF	TGTGCCAGCAGCCGACTAGGGGGGGTTAATGGCTACACCTTC
TRBV12-3/TRBV12-4	NA	NA	TRBJ1-5	CASLRGFNQPQHF	TGTGCCAGTTTGAGGGGCTTCAATCAGCCCCAGCATTTT
TRBV5-1	NA	NA	TRBJ2-7	CASSLQGYEQYF	TGCGCCAGCAGCTTACAGGGTTACGAGCAGTACTTC
TRBV19	TRBD1	few	TRBJ2-1	CASSIAGQGIYEQFF	TGTGCCAGTAGTATAGCGGGACAGGGGATCTATGAGCAGTTCTTC
TRBV5-4	TRBD2	NA	TRBJ2-5	CASSPRTSGSMETQYF	TGTGCCAGCAGCCCCCGGACTAGCGGGAGCATGGAGACCCAGTACTTC
TRBV6-2/TRBV6-3	NA	NA	TRBJ1-2	CASSYRGNSNYGYTF	TGTGCCAGCAGTTACAGGGGGAACTCTAACTATGGCTACACCTTC
TRBV6-2/TRBV6-3	NA	NA	TRBJ1-6	CASSYPHRDNSPLHF	TGTGCCAGCAGTTACCCCCATCGGGATAATTCACCCCTCCACTTT
TRBV9	NA	NA	TRBJ2-1	CASSASEGVHNEQFF	TGTGCCAGCAGCGCTAGCGAGGGCGTCCACAATGAGCAGTTCTTC
TRBV28	NA	once	TRBJ1-3	CASSLVAGYGNTIYF	TGTGCCAGCAGTTTAGTGGCAGGGTATGGAAACACCATATATTTT
TRBV7-2	NA	NA	TRBJ2-7	CASSLRLNYEQYF	TGTGCCAGCAGCTTGAGGCTAAACTACGAGCAGTACTTC
TRBV27	NA	NA	TRBJ2-1	CASSLSEYNEQFF	TGTGCCAGCAGTCTATCAGAGTACAATGAGCAGTTCTTC
TRBV7-9	NA	once	TRBJ1-1	CASSFGPGEAFF	TGTGCCAGCAGCTTCGGCCCGGGTGAAGCTTTCTTT
TRBV5-1	NA	NA	TRBJ2-7	CASSFEGVPTYEQYF	TGCGCCAGCAGCTTCGAAGGGGTCCCAACCTACGAGCAGTACTTC